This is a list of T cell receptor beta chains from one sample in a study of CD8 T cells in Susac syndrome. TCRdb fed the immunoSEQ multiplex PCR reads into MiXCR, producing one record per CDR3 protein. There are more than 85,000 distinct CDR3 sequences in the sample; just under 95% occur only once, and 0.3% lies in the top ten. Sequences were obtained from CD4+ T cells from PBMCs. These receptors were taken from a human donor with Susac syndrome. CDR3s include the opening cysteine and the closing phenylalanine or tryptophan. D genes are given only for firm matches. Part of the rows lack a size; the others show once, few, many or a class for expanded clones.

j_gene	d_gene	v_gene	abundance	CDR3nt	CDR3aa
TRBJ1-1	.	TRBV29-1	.	TGCAGCGTTCTACAGCAGAACACTGAAGCTTTCTTT	CSVLQQNTEAFF
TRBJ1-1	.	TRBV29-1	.	TGCAGCGTTGCAAGGGAGAGGGCCCCTAACGCTGAAGCTTTCTTT	CSVARERAPNAEAFF
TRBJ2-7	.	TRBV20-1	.	TGCAGTGCTAGAGAGGGAGCAGGGTCTGTCCACGAGCAGTACTTC	CSAREGAGSVHEQYF
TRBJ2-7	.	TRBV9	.	TGTGCCAGCAGCGAGGGGGACTTTGGGAACTACGAGCAGTACTTC	CASSEGDFGNYEQYF
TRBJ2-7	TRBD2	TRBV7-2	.	TGTGCCAGCAGCTCATACGGGAGGGGCTACGAGCAGTACTTC	CASSSYGRGYEQYF
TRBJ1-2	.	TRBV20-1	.	TGCAGTGCTAGAGATTCCGGTCGAAACTATGGCTACACCTTC	CSARDSGRNYGYTF
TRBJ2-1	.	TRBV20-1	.	TGCAGTGCTACTTACTACCGCTCCTACAATGAGCAGTTCTTC	CSATYYRSYNEQFF
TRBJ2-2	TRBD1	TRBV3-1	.	TGTGCCAGCAGCAACGGTAGGACAGGGGTGAACACCGGGGAGCTGTTTTTT	CASSNGRTGVNTGELFF
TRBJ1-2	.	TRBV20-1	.	TGCAGTGCTAGACGGACAGCTAACTATGGCTACACCTTC	CSARRTANYGYTF
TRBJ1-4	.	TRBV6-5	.	TGTGCCAGCAGTGATTTAGGACAACGTGAAAAACTGTTTTTT	CASSDLGQREKLFF
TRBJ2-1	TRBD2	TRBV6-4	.	TGTGCCAGCAGTGGGACTAGCGGGGACTACAATGAGCAGTTCTTC	CASSGTSGDYNEQFF
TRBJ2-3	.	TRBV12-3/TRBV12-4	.	TGTGCCAGCAGTTCGTGGGGGGAAGGGACAGATACGCAGTATTTT	CASSSWGEGTDTQYF
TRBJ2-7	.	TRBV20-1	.	TGCAGTGCTAGAGCCAGGACAGCAAACTACGAGCAGTACTTC	CSARARTANYEQYF
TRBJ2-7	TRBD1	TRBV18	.	TGTGCCAGCTCACTTCTGGACAGGGACGGCGAGCAGTACTTC	CASSLLDRDGEQYF
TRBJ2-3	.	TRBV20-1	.	TGCAGTGCCTGGGTGGATACGCAGTATTTT	CSAWVDTQYF
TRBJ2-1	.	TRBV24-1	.	TGTGCCACCAGTGGCCATAGCCAGGTAAATGAGCAGTTCTTC	CATSGHSQVNEQFF
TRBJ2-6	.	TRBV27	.	TGTGCCAGCAGTTTTCTCCCCTTATCTGGGGCCAACGTCCTGACTTTC	CASSFLPLSGANVLTF
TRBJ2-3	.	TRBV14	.	TGTGCCAGTCGGGGAGGACGGATCTTCACAGATACGCAGTATTTT	CASRGGRIFTDTQYF
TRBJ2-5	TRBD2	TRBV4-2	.	TGTGCCAGCAGCCAAGATCCTAGCGGGGGAGGGAAAGAGACCCAGTACTTC	CASSQDPSGGGKETQYF
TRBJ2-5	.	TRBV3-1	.	TGTGCCAGCAGCCAAGGAGGGGTGGTTGAGACCCAGTACTTC	CASSQGGVVETQYF
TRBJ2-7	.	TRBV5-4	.	TGTGCCAGCAGCCAACCATACCCCGGGCCCTACGAGCAGTACTTC	CASSQPYPGPYEQYF
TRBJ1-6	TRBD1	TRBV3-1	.	TGTGCCAGCAGCCAGACCGGGACAGGGATTTCACCCCTCCACTTT	CASSQTGTGISPLHF
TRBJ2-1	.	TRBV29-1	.	TGCAGCGTTGATCGCGGAAGGGATGAGCAGTTCTTC	CSVDRGRDEQFF
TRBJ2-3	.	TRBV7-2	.	TGTGCCAGCAGCCACCGGGACCCACATACGCAGTATTTT	CASSHRDPHTQYF
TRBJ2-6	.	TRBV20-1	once	TGCAGTGCCTACAGGGAAGGTGCTGGGGCCAACGTCCTGACTTTC	CSAYREGAGANVLTF
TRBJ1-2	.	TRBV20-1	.	TGCAGTGCCCGCGCCGGACAGCCTAACTATGGCTACACCTTC	CSARAGQPNYGYTF
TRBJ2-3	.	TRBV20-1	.	TGCAGTGCTAGAGATTTAGGTCTCACAGATACGCAGTATTTT	CSARDLGLTDTQYF
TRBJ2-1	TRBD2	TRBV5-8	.	TGTGCCAGCAGCCGGGGACTAGCGGGAGACAATGAGCAGTTCTTC	CASSRGLAGDNEQFF